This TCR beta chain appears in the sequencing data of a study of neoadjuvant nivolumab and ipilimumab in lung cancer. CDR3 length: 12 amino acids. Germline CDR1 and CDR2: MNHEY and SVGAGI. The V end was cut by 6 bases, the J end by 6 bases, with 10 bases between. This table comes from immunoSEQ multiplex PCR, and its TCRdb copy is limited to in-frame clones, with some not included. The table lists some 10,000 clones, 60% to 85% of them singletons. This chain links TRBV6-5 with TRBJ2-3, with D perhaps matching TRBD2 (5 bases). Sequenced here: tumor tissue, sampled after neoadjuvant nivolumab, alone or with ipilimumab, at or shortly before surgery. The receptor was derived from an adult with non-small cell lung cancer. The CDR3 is CASRTSGDTQYF. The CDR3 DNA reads TGTGCCAGCAGGACGAGCGGTGATACGCAGTATTTT.